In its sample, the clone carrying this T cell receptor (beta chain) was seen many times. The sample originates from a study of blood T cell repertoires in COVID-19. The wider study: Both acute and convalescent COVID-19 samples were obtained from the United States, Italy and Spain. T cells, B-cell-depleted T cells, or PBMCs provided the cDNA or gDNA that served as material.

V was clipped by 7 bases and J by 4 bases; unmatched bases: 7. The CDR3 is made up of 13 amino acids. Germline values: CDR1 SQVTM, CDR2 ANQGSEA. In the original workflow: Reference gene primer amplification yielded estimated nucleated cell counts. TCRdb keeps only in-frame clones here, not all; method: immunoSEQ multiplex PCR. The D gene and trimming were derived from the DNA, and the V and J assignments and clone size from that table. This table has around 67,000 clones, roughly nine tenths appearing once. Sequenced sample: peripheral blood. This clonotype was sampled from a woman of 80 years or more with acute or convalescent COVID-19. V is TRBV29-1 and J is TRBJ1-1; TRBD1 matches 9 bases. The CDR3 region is CSARDRGGTEAFF. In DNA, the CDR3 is TGCAGCGCCCGAGACAGGGGGGGCACTGAAGCTTTCTTT.